The clone carrying this T cell receptor (beta chain) was seen only a few times. These data originate in a study of blood T cell repertoires in COVID-19. Study context: Material from acute and convalescent COVID-19 was sourced from the United States, Italy and Spain. PBMCs, B-cell-depleted T cells, or T cells provided the cDNA or gDNA that made up the material.

The protocol was immunoSEQ multiplex PCR, while the TCRdb copy is restricted to in-frame clones and leaves out a portion. This sample yields nearly 200,000 clones, of which approximately 91% are seen a single time; about 6.8% belongs to the top ten. The sequenced material came from peripheral blood. The sequence was collected from a woman in her forties who had recovered from COVID-19.

The CDR3, as DNA: TGCAGCGTGGGAAAACAGGGGACGAGGGCAGATACGCAGTATTTT. Amino acids: CSVGKQGTRADTQYF. The chain recombines TRBV29-1 with TRBJ2-3, with 7 positions matching TRBD1. The CDR3 contains 15 residues. From germline, CDR1 is SQVTM and CDR2 ANQGSEA. V lost 6 bases to trimming and J lost 4 bases; unmatched junction nucleotides: 13.